This T cell receptor (beta chain) derives from a study of Graves' ophthalmopathy and Graves' hyperthyroidism. RNA transcripts were the template, and TCR beta CDR3 regions were amplified from them. HTBI primers served in a first-round RT-PCR, which a second-round multiplex PCR followed. MiXCR was run by TCRdb on the multiplex PCR reads, yielding one entry per CDR3 protein. This sample has under 250,000 distinct CDR3 sequences, with 25% to 30% found just once. V lost 3 bases to trimming and J lost 1 base, with 10 bases between them. The CDR3 runs to 14 residues. The receptor's source is a man aged 50 to 59 with Graves' ophthalmopathy. The rearrangement uses TRBV12-3 or TRBV12-4 and TRBJ2-7; D perhaps matches TRBD2 (6 bases). Input material: peripheral blood. CDR3: CASSFLAVSYEQYF. DNA of the CDR3: TGTGCCAGCAGTTTCTTAGCGGTTTCCTACGAGCAGTACTTC.